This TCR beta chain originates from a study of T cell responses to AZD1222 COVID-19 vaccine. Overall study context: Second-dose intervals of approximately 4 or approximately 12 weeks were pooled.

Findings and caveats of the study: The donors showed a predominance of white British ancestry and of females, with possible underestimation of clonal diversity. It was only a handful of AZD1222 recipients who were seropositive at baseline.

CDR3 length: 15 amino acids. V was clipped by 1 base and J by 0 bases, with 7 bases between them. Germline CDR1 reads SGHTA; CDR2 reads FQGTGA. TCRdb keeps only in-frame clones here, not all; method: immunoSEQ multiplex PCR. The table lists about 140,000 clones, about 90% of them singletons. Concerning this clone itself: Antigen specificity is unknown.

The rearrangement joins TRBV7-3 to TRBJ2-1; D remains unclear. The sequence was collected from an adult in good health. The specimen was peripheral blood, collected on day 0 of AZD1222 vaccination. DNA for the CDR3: TGTGCCAGCAGCTTAATACAAAGCTCCTACAATGAGCAGTTCTTC. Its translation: CASSLIQSSYNEQFF. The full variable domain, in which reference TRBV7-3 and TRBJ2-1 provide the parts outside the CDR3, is GAGVSQTPSNKVTEKGKYVELRCDPISGHTALYWYRQSLGQGPEFLIYFQGTGAADDSGLPNDRFFAVRPEGSVSTLKIQRTERGDSAVYLCASSLIQSSYNEQFFGPGTRLTVL.